Following are 17 T cell receptor beta chains from one sample sequenced in a study of blood T cell repertoires in COVID-19. Method: immunoSEQ multiplex PCR; TCRdb's copy keeps in-frame clones and lacks some. The table has fewer than 60,000 clones, roughly four fifths seen once. Input material: peripheral blood. All receptors come from a man in his 70s with active COVID-19.

The genes are TRBV6-2 or TRBV6-3 and TRBJ1-5; D is unclear. This CDR3 has 11 amino acids. V was clipped by 4 bases and J by 6 bases, with 4 bases between them. Germline assignment: CDR1 MNHEY and CDR2 SVGEGT. In DNA, the CDR3 is TGTGCCAGCAGTTCCGGTCAGCCCCAGCATTTT. This sequence encodes CASSSGQPQHF.

The V gene is TRBV7-2, the J gene TRBJ1-5; weak D call: TRBD1 (6 bases). Looked up from germline, CDR1 is SGHTA and CDR2 is FQGNSA. CDR3 size: 13 residues. The V end lost 5 bases, the J end lost 7 bases, and 12 bases lay between the germline ends. The chain's CDR3 is CASSPRGGQPQHF. The CDR3 nucleotides are TGTGCCAGCAGCCCGAGAGGGGGACAGCCCCAGCATTTT.

This clone was detected once. CDR3 sequence: CASSTNLRDSHNQPQHF. The CDR3 nucleotides are TGTGCCAGCAGTACTAATCTAAGGGACAGTCACAATCAGCCCCAGCATTTT. This chain connects TRBV6-2 or TRBV6-3 to TRBJ1-5; 7 bases line up with TRBD1. V shed 5 bases and J 3 bases; nucleotides not matched to a gene: 13. Germline V gene data show CDR1 as MNHEY and CDR2 as SVGEGT. The CDR3 has 17 residues.

The V gene is TRBV6-5, the J gene TRBJ1-2; maybe TRBD1 (6 bases). The CDR3 is 14 residues long. Germline V CDR1 and CDR2: MNHEY, SVGAGI. V was trimmed by 6 bases and J by 2 bases, leaving 13 bases between them. The CDR3 loop is CASRRGQLNYGYTF. CDR3 in DNA: TGTGCCAGCAGACGCGGACAGCTAAACTATGGCTACACCTTC.

In its sample, this clone was seen a few times. The DNA for the CDR3 is TGTGCCAGCAGCCCTAGCCCTTGGACAGGGATGGGCACTGAAGCTTTCTTT. As protein: CASSPSPWTGMGTEAFF. The rearrangement links TRBV7-2 to TRBJ1-1; 8 nucleotides align to TRBD1. Trimming at V came to 5 bases and at J to 4 bases, leaving 15 bases not matched to a gene. This CDR3 is built from 17 residues. The germline V gene has CDR1 SGHTA and CDR2 FQGNSA.

The rearrangement links TRBV28 to TRBJ2-5; a weak D match, TRBD2 (6 bases). Germline lookup yields CDR1 MDHEN and CDR2 SYDVKM. The CDR3 runs 15 residues. V was trimmed by 6 bases and J by 2 bases, leaving 16 bases between them. In DNA form, the CDR3 reads TGTGCCAGCAGGGACGCGGGGTCCAATCAAGAGACCCAGTACTTC. It is translated as CASRDAGSNQETQYF.

CDR3 region: CASTLAGTGGYEQYF. The CDR3, as DNA: TGTGCCAGCACCCTTGCTGGGACAGGGGGCTACGAGCAGTACTTC. The chain has TRBV27 and TRBJ2-7; TRBD1 matches 11 bases. V lost 7 bases to trimming and J lost 3 bases; unmatched junction nucleotides: 8. CDR3 length: 15 amino acids. Germline lookup yields CDR1 MNHEY and CDR2 SMNVEV (reference sequence).

The rearrangement links TRBV18 to TRBJ1-1; perhaps TRBD1 as D (6 bases). The CDR3 extends over 16 amino acids. Germline lookup yields CDR1 KGHSH and CDR2 LQKENI. V lost 6 bases and J lost 0, with 17 bases in between. CDR3 sequence (DNA): TGTGCCAGCTCCCTAATGAGGGGGGGCCTGAACACTGAAGCTTTCTTT. Translating it yields CASSLMRGGLNTEAFF. Looking up the rest from reference TRBV18 and TRBJ1-1 gives the full variable domain: NAGVMQNPRHLVRRRGQEARLRCSPMKGHSHVYWYRQLPEEGLKFMVYLQKENIIDESGMPKERFSAEFPKEGPSILRIQQVVRGDSAAYFCASSLMRGGLNTEAFFGQGTRLTVV.

The chain uses TRBV5-1 and TRBJ1-2; 11 nucleotides match TRBD1. There are 15 residues in the CDR3. In germline, CDR1 is SGHRS, CDR2 YFSETQ. V lost 0 bases and J lost 8; bases outside the gene matches: 6. CDR3 DNA sequence: TGCGCCAGCAGCTTGGGGACAGGGGGCGCAGGGGGCTACACCTTC. Its translation: CASSLGTGGAGGYTF. Supplemented by reference TRBV5-1 and TRBJ1-2, the full variable domain reads KAGVTQTPRYLIKTRGQQVTLSCSPISGHRSVSWYQQTPGQGLQFLFEYFSETQRNKGNFPGRFSGRQFSNSRSEMNVSTLELGDSALYLCASSLGTGGAGGYTFGSGTRLTVV.

Comment on this clone: One junction end does not reproduce the germline sequence, and a read error may be involved. The chain carries TRBV4-1 and TRBJ1-4; possible D gene TRBD1, 6 bases. This CDR3 is built from 11 residues. CDR1 and CDR2 (germline): MGHRA, YSYEKL. The CDR3 loop is CASSQEGTMVF. CDR3 coding DNA: TGCGCCAGCAGCCAAGAGGGGACAATGGTTTTT.

This clone was counted a single time. The J gene is TRBJ2-7, the V gene TRBV5-5; 9 bases are a match to TRBD1. Germline CDR1 and CDR2: SGHKS and YYEKEE (reference sequence). V trimming: 3 bases; J trimming: 6 bases; junction bases outside the gene matches: 7. This CDR3 has 14 amino acids. Written as DNA, the CDR3 is TGTGCCAGCAGCTGGGGACAGGGAGGTTCCGAGCAGTACTTC. This gives the protein CASSWGQGGSEQYF.

This clone was detected a few times. The chain joins TRBV5-6 to TRBJ2-7, with 8 nucleotides matching TRBD1. The CDR3 is made up of 15 amino acids. CDR1 and CDR2 (germline): SGHDT, YYEEEE. Unmatched junction bases numbered 12, after V lost 4 bases and J lost 6 bases. The CDR3 DNA reads as TGTGCCAGCAGCGGACAGGGCGGCAGGACGGGCGAGCAGTACTTC. Translation: CASSGQGGRTGEQYF.

This chain joins TRBV5-4 and TRBJ2-1; TRBD2 matches at 7 bases. Per germline, CDR1 SGHNT and CDR2 YYREEE (reference sequence). V lost 4 bases, J lost 1 base, and 11 bases stayed unmatched. The CDR3 runs to 17 residues. CDR3 nucleotides: TGTGCCAGCAGCCCGGTTCTTGGCGGGGGTTCCTACAATGAGCAGTTCTTC. It codes for CASSPVLGGGSYNEQFF. Supplemented by reference TRBV5-4 and TRBJ2-1, the full variable domain reads ETGVTQSPTHLIKTRGQQVTLRCSSQSGHNTVSWYQQALGQGPQFIFQYYREEENGRGNFPPRFSGLQFPNYSSELNVNALELDDSALYLCASSPVLGGGSYNEQFFGPGTRLTVL.

The genes are TRBV27 and TRBJ2-3, with TRBD2 as a possible D gene (5 bases). CDR1 is MNHEY, CDR2 SMNVEV, per germline (reference sequence). This CDR3 comprises 15 residues. Trimming removed 10 bases from V and 0 bases from J, with 17 bases in between. CDR3 protein: CATRTDFYSTDTQYF. The DNA for the CDR3 is TGTGCCACAAGAACGGACTTCTATAGCACAGATACGCAGTATTTT.

This clone has only one observation. A read error may account for a junction end that differs from germline. V is TRBV3-1 (or the pseudogene TRBV3-2) and J is TRBJ1-2; D unclear. The germline CDR1 and CDR2 sequences are LGHDT and YNNKEL (reference sequence). The CDR3 loop spans 17 amino acids. The CDR3, as DNA: TGTGCCAGCAGCCAAGGAAACCTCCCACTTGTACACTACGGCTACACCTTC. Translation: CASSQGNLPLVHYGYTF.

On this clone: Sequence at one end of the junction differs from germline and may be a read error. The genes are TRBV7-7 and TRBJ1-6; 9 nucleotides match TRBD1. The CDR3 extends over 16 amino acids. The germline gives CDR1 SSHAT, CDR2 FNYEAQ (reference sequence). The CDR3: CASSLEDRGIHSPLHF. The CDR3 DNA reads as TGTGCTAGCAGCTTAGAGGACAGGGGCATCCATTCACCCCTCCACTTT.

The chain couples TRBV5-6 to TRBJ1-2; TRBD1 agrees at 9 bases. V was clipped by 0 bases and J by 13 bases; unmatched bases: 4. Germline-derived CDR1 and CDR2 are SGHDT and YYEEEE. The CDR3 has 12 amino acids. The CDR3 here is CASSLGDRESTF. CDR3 sequence (DNA): TGTGCCAGCAGCTTGGGGGACAGGGAGAGCACCTTC.